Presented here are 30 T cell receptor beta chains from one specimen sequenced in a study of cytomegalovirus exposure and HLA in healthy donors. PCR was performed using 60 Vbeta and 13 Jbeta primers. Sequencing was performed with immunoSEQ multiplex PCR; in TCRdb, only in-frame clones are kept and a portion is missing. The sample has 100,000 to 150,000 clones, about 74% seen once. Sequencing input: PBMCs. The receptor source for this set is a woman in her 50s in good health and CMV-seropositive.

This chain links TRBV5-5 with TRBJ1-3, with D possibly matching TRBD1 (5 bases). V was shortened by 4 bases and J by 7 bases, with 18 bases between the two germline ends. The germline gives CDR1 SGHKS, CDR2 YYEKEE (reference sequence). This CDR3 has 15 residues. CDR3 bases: TGTGCCAGCAGCCCGGAAGATCAGGGTGTGAACACCATATATTTT. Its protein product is CASSPEDQGVNTIYF. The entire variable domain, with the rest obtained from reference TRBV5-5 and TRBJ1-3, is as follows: DAGVTQSPTHLIKTRGQQVTLRCSPISGHKSVSWYQQVLGQGPQFIFQYYEKEERGRGNFPDRFSARQFPNYSSELNVNALLLGDSALYLCASSPEDQGVNTIYFGEGSWLTVV.

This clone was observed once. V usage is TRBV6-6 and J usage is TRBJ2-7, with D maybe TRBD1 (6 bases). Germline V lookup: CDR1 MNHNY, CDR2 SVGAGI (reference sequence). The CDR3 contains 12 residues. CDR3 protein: CAEGEFPYEQYF. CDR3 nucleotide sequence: TGTGCAGAGGGGGAATTCCCCTACGAGCAGTACTTC.

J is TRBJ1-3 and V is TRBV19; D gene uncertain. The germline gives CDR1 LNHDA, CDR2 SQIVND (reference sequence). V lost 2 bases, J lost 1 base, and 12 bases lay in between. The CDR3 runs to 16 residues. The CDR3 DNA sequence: TGTGCCAGTAGTATAATCCAGCGATCGTCTGGAAACACCATATATTTT. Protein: CASSIIQRSSGNTIYF.

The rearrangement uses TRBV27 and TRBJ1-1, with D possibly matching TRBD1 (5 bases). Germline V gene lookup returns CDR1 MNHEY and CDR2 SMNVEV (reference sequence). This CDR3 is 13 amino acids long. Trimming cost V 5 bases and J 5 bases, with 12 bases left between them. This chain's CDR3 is CASSPQTVTEAFF. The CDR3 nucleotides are TGTGCCAGCAGTCCGCAGACAGTAACTGAAGCTTTCTTT.

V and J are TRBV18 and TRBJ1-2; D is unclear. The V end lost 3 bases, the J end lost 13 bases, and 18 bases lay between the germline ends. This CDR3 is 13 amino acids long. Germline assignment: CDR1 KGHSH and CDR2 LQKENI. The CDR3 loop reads CASSPKDGGVFTF. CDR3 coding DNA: TGTGCCAGCTCACCCAAGGACGGCGGGGTTTTCACCTTC.

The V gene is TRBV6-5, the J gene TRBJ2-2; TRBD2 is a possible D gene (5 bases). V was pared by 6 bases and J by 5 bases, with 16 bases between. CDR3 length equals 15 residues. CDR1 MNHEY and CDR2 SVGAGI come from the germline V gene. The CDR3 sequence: CASRGTGRGTGELFF. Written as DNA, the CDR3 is TGTGCCAGCAGAGGAACGGGTCGCGGGACCGGGGAGCTGTTTTTT.

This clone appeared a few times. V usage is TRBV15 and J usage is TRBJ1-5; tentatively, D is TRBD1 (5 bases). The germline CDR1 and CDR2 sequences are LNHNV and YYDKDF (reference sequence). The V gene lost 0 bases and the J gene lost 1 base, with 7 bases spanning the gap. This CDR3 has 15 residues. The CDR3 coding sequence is TGTGCCACCAGCAGAGAAAGACAGAGCAATCAGCCCCAGCATTTT. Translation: CATSRERQSNQPQHF. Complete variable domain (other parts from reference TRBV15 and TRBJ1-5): DAMVIQNPRYQVTQFGKPVTLSCSQTLNHNVMYWYQQKSSQAPKLLFHYYDKDFNNEADTPDNFQSRRPNTSFCFLDIRSPGLGDTAMYLCATSRERQSNQPQHFGDGTRLSIL.

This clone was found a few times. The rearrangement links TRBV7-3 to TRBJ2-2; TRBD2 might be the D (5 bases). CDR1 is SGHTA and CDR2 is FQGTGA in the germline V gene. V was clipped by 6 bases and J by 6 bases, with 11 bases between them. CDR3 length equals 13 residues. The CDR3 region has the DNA TGTGCCAGCAGATCACACGGGGCCGGGGAGCTGTTTTTT. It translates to CASRSHGAGELFF. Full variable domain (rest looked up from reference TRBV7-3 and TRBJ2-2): GAGVSQTPSNKVTEKGKYVELRCDPISGHTALYWYRQSLGQGPEFLIYFQGTGAADDSGLPNDRFFAVRPEGSVSTLKIQRTERGDSAVYLCASRSHGAGELFFGEGSRLTVL.

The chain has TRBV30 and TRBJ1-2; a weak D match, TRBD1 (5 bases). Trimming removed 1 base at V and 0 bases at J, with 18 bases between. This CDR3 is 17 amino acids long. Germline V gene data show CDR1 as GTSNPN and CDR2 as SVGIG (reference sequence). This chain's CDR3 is CAWSAPRGGDPNYGYTF. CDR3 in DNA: TGTGCCTGGAGTGCCCCCCGTGGGGGGGATCCTAACTATGGCTACACCTTC.

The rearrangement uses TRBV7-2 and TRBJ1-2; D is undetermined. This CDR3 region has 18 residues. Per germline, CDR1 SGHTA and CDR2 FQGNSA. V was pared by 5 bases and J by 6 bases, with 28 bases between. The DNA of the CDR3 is TGTGCCAGCAGCCAGGCCGGCGGGTACAGACCCGTGAGGGATGGCTACACCTTC. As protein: CASSQAGGYRPVRDGYTF.

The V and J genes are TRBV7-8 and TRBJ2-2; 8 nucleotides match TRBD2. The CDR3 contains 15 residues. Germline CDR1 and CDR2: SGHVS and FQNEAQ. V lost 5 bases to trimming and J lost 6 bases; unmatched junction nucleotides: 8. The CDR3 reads CASSETSAGPGELFF. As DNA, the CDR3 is TGTGCCAGCAGCGAGACTAGCGCGGGTCCCGGGGAGCTGTTTTTT.

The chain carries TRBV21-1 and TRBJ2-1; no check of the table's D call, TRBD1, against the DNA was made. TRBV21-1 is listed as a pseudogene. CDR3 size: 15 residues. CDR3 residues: CASSKAGQKQNEQFF. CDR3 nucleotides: TGTGCCAGCAGCAAAGCGGGACAGAAACAGAATGAGCAGTTCTTC.

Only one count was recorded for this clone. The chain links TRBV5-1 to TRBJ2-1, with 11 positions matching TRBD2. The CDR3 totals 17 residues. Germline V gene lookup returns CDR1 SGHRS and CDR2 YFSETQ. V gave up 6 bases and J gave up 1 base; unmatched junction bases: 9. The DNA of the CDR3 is TGCGCCAGCAACCTCGGTAGCGGGGGGGCGTCCTACAATGAGCAGTTCTTC. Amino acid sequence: CASNLGSGGASYNEQFF.

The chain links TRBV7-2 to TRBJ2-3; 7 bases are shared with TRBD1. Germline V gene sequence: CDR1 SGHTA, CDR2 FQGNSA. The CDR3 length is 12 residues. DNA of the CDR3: TGTGCGACAGGGCACAACACAGATACGCAGTATTTT. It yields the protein CATGHNTDTQYF.

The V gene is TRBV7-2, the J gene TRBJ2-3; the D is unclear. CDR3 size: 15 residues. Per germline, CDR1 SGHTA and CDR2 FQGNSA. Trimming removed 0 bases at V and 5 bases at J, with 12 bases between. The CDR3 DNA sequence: TGTGCCAGCAGCTTAGCGGGTTCCTCGGGAGATACGCAGTATTTT. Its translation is CASSLAGSSGDTQYF.

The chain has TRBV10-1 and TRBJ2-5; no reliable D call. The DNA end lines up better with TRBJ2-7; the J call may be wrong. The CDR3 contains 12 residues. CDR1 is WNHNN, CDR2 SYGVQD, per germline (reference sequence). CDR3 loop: CASTPFHYEQYF. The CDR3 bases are TGCGCCAGCACCCCGTTCCACTACGAGCAGTACTTC.

The CDR3 DNA follows: TGTGCCATTTCCGGTGCGGGGAGGTTGGCAGATACGCAGTATTTT. Amino acid sequence: CAISGAGRLADTQYF. The chain carries TRBV10-3 and TRBJ2-3; maybe TRBD2 (6 bases). Looked up from germline, CDR1 is ENHRY and CDR2 is SYGVKD. The CDR3 is 15 residues long. Trimming pared 9 bases from V and 4 bases from J, leaving 20 bases between.

The CDR3 sequence: CASSQGRTSGGANTQYF. In DNA form, the CDR3 reads TGCGCCAGCAGCCAGGGGAGGACTAGCGGGGGGGCAAATACGCAGTATTTT. The rearrangement joins TRBV4-3 to TRBJ2-3; the match to TRBD2 covers 15 bases. Per the germline V gene, CDR1 is LGHNA and CDR2 is YSLEER. J gave up 7 bases and V 3 bases, and 8 bases lay outside the gene matches. CDR3 length: 17 amino acids.

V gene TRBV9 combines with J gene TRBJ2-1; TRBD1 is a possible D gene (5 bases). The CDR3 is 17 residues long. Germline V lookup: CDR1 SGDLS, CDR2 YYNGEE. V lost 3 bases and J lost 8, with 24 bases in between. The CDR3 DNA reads TGTGCCAGCAGCGCCTACCTCTCCGAGACAGCTTCGGATGAGCAGTTCTTC. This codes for CASSAYLSETASDEQFF. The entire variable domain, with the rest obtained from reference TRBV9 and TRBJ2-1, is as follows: DSGVTQTPKHLITATGQRVTLRCSPRSGDLSVYWYQQSLDQGLQFLIQYYNGEERAKGNILERFSAQQFPDLHSELNLSSLELGDSALYFCASSAYLSETASDEQFFGPGTRLTVL.

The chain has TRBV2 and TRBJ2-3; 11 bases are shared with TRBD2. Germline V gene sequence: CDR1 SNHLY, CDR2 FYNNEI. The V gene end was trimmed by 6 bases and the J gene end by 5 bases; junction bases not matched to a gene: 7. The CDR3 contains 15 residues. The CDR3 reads CASSKGLAGGDTQYF. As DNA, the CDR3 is TGTGCCAGCAGCAAGGGGCTAGCGGGAGGAGATACGCAGTATTTT.

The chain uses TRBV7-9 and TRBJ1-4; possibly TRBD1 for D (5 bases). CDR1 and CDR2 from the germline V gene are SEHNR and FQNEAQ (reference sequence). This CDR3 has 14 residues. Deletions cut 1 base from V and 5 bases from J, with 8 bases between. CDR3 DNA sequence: TGTGCCAGCAGCTTAGGACAGATAAATGAAAAACTGTTTTTT. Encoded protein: CASSLGQINEKLFF.

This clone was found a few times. CDR3 region: CAIRERLATSTDTQYF. The CDR3 DNA reads as TGTGCCATCAGGGAAAGACTAGCCACTAGCACAGATACGCAGTATTTT. The chain uses TRBV10-3 and TRBJ2-3, with 7 bases aligning to TRBD2. Germline V lookup: CDR1 ENHRY, CDR2 SYGVKD. This CDR3 comprises 16 residues. V trimming: 6 bases; J trimming: 0 bases; junction bases outside the gene matches: 9.

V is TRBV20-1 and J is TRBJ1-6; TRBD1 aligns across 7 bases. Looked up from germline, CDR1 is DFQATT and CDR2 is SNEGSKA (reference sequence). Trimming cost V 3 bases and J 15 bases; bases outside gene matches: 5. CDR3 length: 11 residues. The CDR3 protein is CSASGTAGLHF. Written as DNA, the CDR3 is TGCAGTGCTAGTGGGACAGCCGGCCTCCACTTT.

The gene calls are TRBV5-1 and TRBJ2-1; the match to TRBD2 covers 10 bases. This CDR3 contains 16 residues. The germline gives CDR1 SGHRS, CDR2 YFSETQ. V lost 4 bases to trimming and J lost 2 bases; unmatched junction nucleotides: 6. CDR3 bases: TGCGCCAGCAGCCGATGGACTAGCGGCACCTACAATGAGCAGTTCTTC. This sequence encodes CASSRWTSGTYNEQFF.

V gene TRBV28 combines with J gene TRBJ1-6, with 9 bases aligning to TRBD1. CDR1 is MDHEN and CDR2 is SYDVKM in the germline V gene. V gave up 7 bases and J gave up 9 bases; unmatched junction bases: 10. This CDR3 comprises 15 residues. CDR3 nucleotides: TGTGCCAGCACCTGGGGGGGGACAGGGAGTTCACCCCTCCACTTT. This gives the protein CASTWGGTGSSPLHF.

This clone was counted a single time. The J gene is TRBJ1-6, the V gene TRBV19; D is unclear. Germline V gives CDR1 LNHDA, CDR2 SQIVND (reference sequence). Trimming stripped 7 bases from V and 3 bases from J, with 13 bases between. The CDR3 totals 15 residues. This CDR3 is CASKFSRIYNSPLHF. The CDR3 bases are TGTGCCAGTAAGTTCTCCAGGATCTATAATTCACCCCTCCACTTT.

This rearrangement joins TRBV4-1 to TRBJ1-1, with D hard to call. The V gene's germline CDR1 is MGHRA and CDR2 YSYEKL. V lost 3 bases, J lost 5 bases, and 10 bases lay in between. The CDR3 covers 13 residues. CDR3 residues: CASSQGSGTEAFF. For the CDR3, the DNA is TGCGCCAGCAGCCAGGGGAGCGGGACTGAAGCTTTCTTT.

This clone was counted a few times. The CDR3 sequence: CASSLVGSGGGREQYF. The CDR3, as DNA: TGTGCCAGCAGCTTAGTGGGTAGCGGGGGGGGAAGGGAGCAGTACTTC. J is TRBJ2-7 and V is TRBV7-2, with 11 positions matching TRBD2. CDR1 and CDR2 (germline): SGHTA, FQGNSA. This CDR3 has 16 residues. The V and J ends lost 1 base and 7 bases, in that order; junction bases with no gene match: 9.

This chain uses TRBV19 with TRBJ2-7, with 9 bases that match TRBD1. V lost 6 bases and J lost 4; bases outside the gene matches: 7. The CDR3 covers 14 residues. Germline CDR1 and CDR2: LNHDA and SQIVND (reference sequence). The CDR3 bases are TGTGCCAGTAGGCCGGGACAGGGCGGGTACGAGCAGTACTTC. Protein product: CASRPGQGGYEQYF.

The CDR3 is CASRGRENSYEQYF. The DNA of the CDR3 is TGCGCCAGCAGGGGAAGGGAGAATTCCTACGAGCAGTACTTC. The V call is TRBV5-1, the J call TRBJ2-7; D is possibly TRBD2 (5 bases). The length of the CDR3 is 14 residues. In germline, CDR1 is SGHRS, CDR2 YFSETQ. Trimming removed 5 bases at V and 1 base at J, with 13 bases between.